Below, 8 T cell receptor beta chains from the same sample are listed, as sequenced in a study of CXCR3-negative and CXCR3-positive naive CD8 T cells. The libraries of TRB cDNA were constructed through 5' RACE using UMI labels. TCRdb reanalyzed the 5' RACE reads, giving one entry per CDR3 protein sequence and no DNA. Its table lists around 40,000 distinct CDR3 sequences. Sequencing input: naive CXCR3- CD8+ T cells from blood. Subset of the sample: CD45RO-CCR7+CD27+CD95- naive CD8+ T cells lacking CXCR3 (TNR3-). These receptors were obtained from a human donor in good health. Some clones in this sample may be carry-over from other donors' samples.

V is TRBV7-9 and J is TRBJ2-7; the D gene TCRdb calls, TRBD2, cannot be checked with no DNA. The CDR3 loop spans 12 amino acids. Germline V gene lookup returns CDR1 SEHNR and CDR2 FQNEAQ (reference sequence). The CDR3 reads CASSLGESEQYF.

The chain uses TRBV10-3 and TRBJ1-1. The CDR3 covers 16 residues. The germline CDR1 and CDR2 sequences are ENHRY and SYGVKD. The CDR3 here is CAISEPLTSWNTEAFF.

This CDR3 is CASSNGGGLNTEAFF. The J gene is TRBJ1-1, the V gene TRBV21-1; TCRdb designates TRBD1, a call that cannot be tested without DNA. TRBV21-1 is tagged as a pseudogene. The CDR3 has 15 residues.

V usage is TRBV29-1 and J usage is TRBJ2-7; TCRdb proposes TRBD2, but this gene call is untestable without DNA. The germline CDR1 and CDR2 sequences are SQVTM and ANQGSEA. The CDR3 extends over 16 amino acids. The CDR3 loop reads CSVEGPGLDLAYEQYF.

The V gene is TRBV5-6, the J gene TRBJ2-1. Germline V CDR1 and CDR2: SGHDT, YYEEEE. The CDR3 loop spans 15 amino acids. CDR3 sequence: CASSLMERPYNEQFF.

V is TRBV29-1 and J is TRBJ2-5; no DNA is available, so the TRBD2 call from TCRdb remains unchecked. This CDR3 is 14 amino acids long. Germline CDR1 and CDR2: SQVTM and ANQGSEA. The CDR3 spells CSVVLLAGQETQYF. Combining the CDR3 with reference TRBV29-1 and TRBJ2-5 gives the whole variable domain SAVISQKPSRDICQRGTSLTIQCQVDSQVTMMFWYRQQPGQSLTLIATANQGSEATYESGFVIDKFPISRPNLTFSTLTVSNMSPEDSSIYLCSVVLLAGQETQYFGPGTRLLVL.

V and J are TRBV29-1 and TRBJ2-2; TCRdb reports TRBD2, a call that lacks DNA to check it against. CDR3 length: 12 amino acids. Per germline, CDR1 SQVTM and CDR2 ANQGSEA. CDR3 region: CSVEGGIGELFF.

V gene TRBV12-3 or TRBV12-4 combines with J gene TRBJ2-5. The CDR3 length is 15 residues. The CDR3 is CASRYSGSYQETQYF.